The 17 T cell receptor beta chains given below trace back to one sample, sequenced in a study of T cell responses to AZD1222 COVID-19 vaccine. The data were produced by immunoSEQ multiplex PCR, yet TCRdb's version contains in-frame clones alone and is incomplete. The sample yields approximately 180,000 clones, over 75% seen once. The sample here was peripheral blood, taken on day 0 of AZD1222 vaccination. The receptors shown here come from an adult in good health.

The chain links TRBV13 to TRBJ1-3; 7 bases line up with TRBD1. The CDR3 is 15 amino acids. V lost 1 base to trimming and J lost 4 bases; unmatched junction nucleotides: 4. CDR1 and CDR2 from the germline V gene are PRHDT and FYEKMQ (reference sequence). Here the CDR3 DNA reads TGTGCCAGCAGCTTAGCAGGGGGATCGGGAAACACCATATATTTT. Translation: CASSLAGGSGNTIYF.

The rearrangement joins TRBV2 to TRBJ1-6; D is undetermined. The CDR3 loop spans 12 amino acids. Germline CDR1 SNHLY, CDR2 FYNNEI. Trimming pared 1 base from V and 8 bases from J, leaving 3 bases between. The CDR3 DNA sequence: TGTGCCAGCAGTGAAGGCCATTCACCCCTCCACTTT. This encodes CASSEGHSPLHF.

This chain connects TRBV7-9 to TRBJ2-1; 7 bases are a match to TRBD1. Trimming cost V 7 bases and J 4 bases; bases outside gene matches: 7. Germline V gene data show CDR1 as SEHNR and CDR2 as FQNEAQ (reference sequence). The CDR3 has 14 amino acids. The CDR3 reads CASIEGAGYNEQFF. The CDR3 DNA sequence: TGTGCCAGCATCGAGGGGGCAGGGTACAATGAGCAGTTCTTC.

The chain is built from TRBV3-1 (or the pseudogene TRBV3-2) and TRBJ1-5; D is possibly TRBD1 (6 bases). Germline CDR1 and CDR2: LGHDT and YNNKEL (reference sequence). The V end lost 1 base, the J end lost 3 bases, and 10 bases lay between the germline ends. This CDR3 spans 15 amino acids. This CDR3 is CASSQGGQFNQPQHF. The CDR3 DNA is TGTGCCAGCAGCCAAGGGGGGCAATTCAATCAGCCCCAGCATTTT.

The CDR3 bases are TGTGCCAGCAGCTTAGCAGCTAGCGGGGGGTTTGAGCAGTTCTTC. Protein product: CASSLAASGGFEQFF. This chain connects TRBV7-2 to TRBJ2-1, with 11 bases identical to TRBD2. V was pared by 0 bases and J by 9 bases, with 4 bases of the junction left unmatched. CDR1 SGHTA and CDR2 FQGNSA come from the germline V gene. The CDR3 runs 15 residues.

This clone was observed once. This chain joins TRBV4-2 and TRBJ1-2, with 9 bases matching TRBD1. With V trimmed by 4 bases and J by 8 bases, 8 bases remained unmatched. Germline CDR1 reads LGHNA; CDR2 reads YNFKEQ. The CDR3 spans 14 residues. CDR3 loop: CASSPEQGASGYTF. CDR3 DNA: TGTGCCAGCAGCCCGGAACAGGGGGCGTCAGGCTACACCTTC.

This chain links TRBV6-5 with TRBJ2-7; D perhaps matches TRBD1 (5 bases). The V end was cut by 6 bases, the J end by 7 bases, with 19 bases between. Germline V lookup: CDR1 MNHEY, CDR2 SVGAGI. The CDR3 sequence is 14 residues long. In nucleotides, the CDR3 is TGTGCCAGCAGGGCCCTGGGTGGGGCGCGGGAGCAGTACTTC. Amino acids: CASRALGGAREQYF.

The gene calls are TRBV7-2 and TRBJ1-2; 10 positions agree with TRBD1. Germline-derived CDR1 and CDR2 are SGHTA and FQGNSA. The CDR3 has 12 residues. The J segment lost 11 bases and the V segment lost 5 bases, leaving 5 bases of the junction unmatched. CDR3 region: CASSPRTGGYTF. In DNA form, the CDR3 reads TGTGCCAGCAGCCCCCGGACAGGGGGGTACACCTTC.

This chain connects TRBV6-2 or TRBV6-3 to TRBJ2-7; 11 bases match TRBD1. Unmatched junction bases numbered 2, after V lost 2 bases and J lost 2 bases. Germline-derived CDR1 and CDR2 are MNHEY and SVGEGT. The CDR3 spans 15 residues. The DNA for the CDR3 is TGTGCCAGCAGTTACCGGACAGGGGGCCCCTACGAGCAGTACTTC. Its translation is CASSYRTGGPYEQYF.

The chain is built from TRBV9 and TRBJ2-7; TRBD2 agrees at 7 bases. CDR3 length: 14 residues. CDR1 is SGDLS, CDR2 YYNGEE, per germline. After removal of 3 bases from V and 2 bases from J, the junction contained 5 bases not matched to a gene. The CDR3 region has the DNA TGTGCCAGCAGCGAGCGGGAACATCCCTACGAGCAGTACTTC. Translation gives CASSEREHPYEQYF. Full variable domain (rest looked up from reference TRBV9 and TRBJ2-7): DSGVTQTPKHLITATGQRVTLRCSPRSGDLSVYWYQQSLDQGLQFLIQYYNGEERAKGNILERFSAQQFPDLHSELNLSSLELGDSALYFCASSEREHPYEQYFGPGTRLTVT.

The genes are TRBV7-2 and TRBJ2-1; TRBD2 aligns across 7 bases. The CDR3 sequence is 12 residues long. Looked up from germline, CDR1 is SGHTA and CDR2 is FQGNSA. Germline trimming cut 3 bases from V and 9 bases from J; bases unmatched to any gene: 2. The CDR3 protein is CASSFGGGEQFF. DNA for the CDR3: TGTGCCAGCAGCTTTGGGGGGGGTGAGCAGTTCTTC.

The chain employs TRBV11-1 and TRBJ2-3; a possible D gene is TRBD1 (6 bases). Trimming shortened V by 3 bases and J by 1 base, and 8 bases separated the two germline ends. The CDR3 extends over 14 amino acids. CDR1 SGHAT and CDR2 FQDESV come from the germline V gene (reference sequence). In DNA form, the CDR3 reads TGTGCCAGCAGCTTCTCAGGGGGCACAGATACGCAGTATTTT. Translating it yields CASSFSGGTDTQYF.

The V gene is TRBV27, the J gene TRBJ2-3; D is possibly TRBD2 (5 bases). CDR1 MNHEY and CDR2 SMNVEV come from the germline V gene (reference sequence). The ends were cut back, 5 bases at V and 6 bases at J, with 12 bases in the middle. The CDR3 has 13 residues. CDR3 in amino acids: CASSPRRRDTQYF. In DNA, the CDR3 is TGTGCCAGCAGTCCCCGGAGGAGGGATACGCAGTATTTT.

The chain carries TRBV7-8 and TRBJ1-5; 8 bases match TRBD1. CDR1 and CDR2 from the germline V gene are SGHVS and FQNEAQ. CDR3 length equals 15 residues. Trimming at V came to 5 bases and at J to 5 bases, leaving 8 bases not matched to a gene. Here the CDR3 DNA reads TGTGCCAGCAGCCCGGACAGGGAGTGGGATCAGCCCCAGCATTTT. Protein: CASSPDREWDQPQHF.

The chain links TRBV5-4 to TRBJ2-1, with a possible D match to TRBD2 (6 bases). Germline CDR1 and CDR2: SGHNT and YYREEE (reference sequence). Trimming stripped 4 bases from V and 7 bases from J, with 12 bases between. The CDR3 covers 13 residues. The CDR3 nucleotides are TGTGCCAGCAGCGAAATTCGGGGGAATGAGCAGTTCTTC. This codes for CASSEIRGNEQFF.

This rearrangement joins TRBV5-1 to TRBJ1-1; D is perhaps TRBD1 (6 bases). Germline loops: CDR1 SGHRS, CDR2 YFSETQ. The CDR3 consists of 16 residues. V lost 4 bases to trimming and J lost 2 bases, with 18 bases between them. The CDR3 region has the DNA TGCGCCAGCAGCCGAAAGGCGACAGGCCTAAACACTGAAGCTTTCTTT. Its protein product is CASSRKATGLNTEAFF.

The chain has TRBV11-1 and TRBJ2-2; 8 bases align to TRBD1. CDR1 and CDR2 (germline): SGHAT, FQDESV (reference sequence). This CDR3 has 16 residues. Germline trimming cut 0 bases from V and 3 bases from J; bases unmatched to any gene: 3. CDR3 in DNA: TGTGCCAGCAGCTTAGCGATGACAGGGGACACCGGGGAGCTGTTTTTT. Its translation is CASSLAMTGDTGELFF.